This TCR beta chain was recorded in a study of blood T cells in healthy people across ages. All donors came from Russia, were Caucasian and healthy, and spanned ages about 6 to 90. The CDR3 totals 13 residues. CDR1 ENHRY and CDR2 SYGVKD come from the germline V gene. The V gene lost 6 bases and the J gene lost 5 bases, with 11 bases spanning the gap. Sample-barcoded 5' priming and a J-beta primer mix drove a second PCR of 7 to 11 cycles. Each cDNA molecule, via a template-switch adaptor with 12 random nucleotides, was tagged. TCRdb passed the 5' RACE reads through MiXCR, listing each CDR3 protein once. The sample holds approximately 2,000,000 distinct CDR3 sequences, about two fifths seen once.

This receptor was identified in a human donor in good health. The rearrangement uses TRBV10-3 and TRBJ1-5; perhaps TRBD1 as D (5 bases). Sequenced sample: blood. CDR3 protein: CAIRGEEDQPQHF. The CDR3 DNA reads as TGTGCCATCAGGGGGGAAGAGGATCAGCCCCAGCATTTT.